Listed below are T cell receptor beta chains from one sample, sequenced in a study of blood T cells in healthy people across ages. TCRdb processed the 5' RACE reads anew with MiXCR; each CDR3 protein has one entry. In the table there are about 840,000 distinct CDR3 sequences, about 29% of which are singletons. The data were also submitted as part of a second study, on T cells of mothers and their children.

Sequencing was carried out using blood. These receptors all come from a woman in her thirties or forties in good health. The CDR3 runs from the conserved cysteine through the conserved F or W. The D gene is left open where the match is weak. Only part of the rows carry a size: once, few, many, or a class if the clone is expanded.

TRBJ1-2	.	.	TRBV12-3/TRBV12-4	CASSQAPGPYGYTF	TGTGCCAGCAGTCAAGCCCCGGGGCCGTATGGCTACACCTTC
TRBJ2-1	.	few	TRBV5-1	CASSLRRGDARNEQFF	TGCGCCAGCAGCTTGCGGCGCGGGGACGCCCGGAATGAGCAGTTCTTC
TRBJ2-7	.	.	TRBV5-6	CASTRGDRIYEQYF	TGTGCCAGCACCCGAGGAGACAGAATATACGAGCAGTACTTC
TRBJ1-2	TRBD1	.	TRBV29-1	CSVDSKAGGVDGYTF	TGCAGCGTTGACAGTAAGGCAGGGGGCGTCGATGGCTACACCTTC
TRBJ2-7	.	few	TRBV7-2	CASSDYLSSYEQYF	TGTGCCAGCAGCGACTACTTGAGCTCCTACGAGCAGTACTTC
TRBJ2-5	.	.	TRBV5-1	CASSLESGYNEQYF	TGCGCCAGCAGCTTGGAATCAGGGTACAATGAGCAGTACTTC
TRBJ1-6	TRBD1	few	TRBV7-9	CASSLGQTGSPLHF	TGTGCCAGCAGCTTGGGACAGACAGGGTCACCCCTCCACTTT
TRBJ2-5	.	many	TRBV12-3/TRBV12-4	CASSSQGQTQYF	TGTGCCAGCAGTTCACAGGGCCAGACCCAGTACTTC
TRBJ1-1	.	.	TRBV28	CASTTGIPNTEAFF	TGTGCCAGCACTACCGGTATCCCGAACACTGAAGCTTTCTTT
TRBJ2-7	TRBD2	few	TRBV20-1	CSALIGLASYEQYF	TGCAGTGCTCTGATCGGACTAGCTTCCTACGAGCAGTACTTC
TRBJ2-4	TRBD1	.	TRBV29-1	CSATGDSVDQPQYF	TGCAGCGCAACAGGGGATTCAGTCGATCAGCCCCAGTACTTC
TRBJ1-1	.	.	TRBV20-1	CSARDPLGEAFF	TGCAGTGCTAGAGACCCCCTCGGTGAAGCTTTCTTT
TRBJ2-7	TRBD1	many	TRBV7-6	CASSPNTGTGAYEQYF	TGTGCCAGCAGCCCAAATACCGGGACAGGGGCCTACGAGCAGTACTTC
TRBJ2-3	.	many	TRBV29-1	CSVEDLRFTDTQYF	TGCAGCGTTGAAGATCTGCGGTTCACAGATACGCAGTATTTT
TRBJ1-2	.	few	TRBV5-4	CASTLYGGGYTF	TGTGCCAGCACCCTTTATGGAGGAGGCTACACCTTC
TRBJ2-1	TRBD2	.	TRBV20-1	CSATGLAGQKGAYNEQFF	TGCAGTGCCACGGGACTAGCGGGGCAAAAGGGTGCCTACAATGAGCAGTTCTTC
TRBJ2-7	TRBD2	.	TRBV20-1	CSARDAAGEKSSYEQYF	TGCAGTGCTAGAGATGCAGCGGGGGAGAAAAGCTCCTACGAGCAGTACTTC
TRBJ2-7	.	few	TRBV6-5	CASSYGAGGSYEQYF	TGTGCCAGCAGTTATGGGGCAGGGGGGTCCTACGAGCAGTACTTC
TRBJ1-6	.	few	TRBV7-2	CASSLTGIGYNSPLHF	TGTGCCAGCAGCTTAACAGGGATTGGCTATAATTCACCCCTCCACTTT
TRBJ2-1	.	many	TRBV24-1	CATSDLRQVRGQFF	TGTGCCACCAGTGACCTAAGACAGGTCCGGGGGCAGTTCTTC
TRBJ2-7	.	.	TRBV15	CATSLRLSGTRVEQYF	TGTGCCACCAGTTTACGCCTCTCGGGGACCCGTGTCGAGCAGTACTTC
TRBJ2-1	.	many	TRBV4-3	CASSQERASWANEQFF	TGCGCCAGCAGCCAAGAAAGGGCTAGTTGGGCGAATGAGCAGTTCTTC
TRBJ2-7	TRBD2	.	TRBV20-1	CGARDRGSGGYEQYF	TGCGGCGCTAGAGATCGGGGTAGCGGGGGCTACGAGCAGTACTTC
TRBJ2-3	.	few	TRBV10-3	CAISESLSIGGDTQYF	TGTGCCATCAGTGAGTCGTTGTCCATAGGGGGAGATACGCAGTATTTT
TRBJ2-2	.	.	TRBV4-3	CASNQEQRSTGELFF	TGCGCCAGCAACCAAGAACAGCGTAGCACCGGGGAGCTGTTTTTT
TRBJ2-3	TRBD2	many	TRBV10-3	CAISPLAGGRSTDTQYF	TGTGCCATCAGTCCCCTAGCGGGGGGGCGAAGCACAGATACGCAGTATTTT